This T cell receptor (beta chain) originates from a study of identical twins. Points from the study as a whole: Conclusions rested on cross-sectional statistics rather than following the same donors.

In its sample, this clonotype was seen a few times. Its specificity is unknown. This CDR3 is built from 15 residues. CDR1 is SGHKS and CDR2 is YYEKEE in the germline V gene (reference sequence). V gave up 0 bases and J gave up 0 bases, with 6 bases separating them. Each CDR3 protein gets one entry after TCRdb re-called the 5' RACE reads with MiXCR. The table includes just over 450,000 distinct CDR3 sequences, 14% detected once. In addition, the sample was reused for a study of yellow fever vaccine responses in identical twins.

The rearrangement links TRBV5-5 to TRBJ1-4; D call uncertain. Sequencing used CD4+ T cells sorted from blood. This TCR came from a woman aged 18-29 years in good health. CDR3 loop: CASSLVGTTNEKLFF. The DNA for the CDR3 is TGTGCCAGCAGCTTGGTGGGGACAACTAATGAAAAACTGTTTTTT. The full variable domain, with the rest looked up from reference TRBV5-5 and TRBJ1-4, is DAGVTQSPTHLIKTRGQQVTLRCSPISGHKSVSWYQQVLGQGPQFIFQYYEKEERGRGNFPDRFSARQFPNYSSELNVNALLLGDSALYLCASSLVGTTNEKLFFGSGTQLSVL.